The rows below give T cell receptor beta chains drawn from one sample of a study of cytotoxic CD8 clonotypes in ibrutinib-treated CLL. The assay was immunoSEQ multiplex PCR, and TCRdb's table has in-frame clones only and misses some. In the table there are 130,000 or so clones, around four fifths of which are singletons. The sequencing here drew on PBMCs, taken after 24 months of ibrutinib treatment. These receptors all come from a human donor with chronic lymphocytic leukemia. Each CDR3 is given with its conserved first and last residue. Fields, in order: V gene, J gene, CDR3 length, D gene, CDR3 protein. A D gene is named only where the DNA matches it firmly.

>TRBV10-2|TRBJ2-1|14|NA
CASSEESRYNEQFF
>TRBV7-9|TRBJ1-1|13|NA
CASSLYGDTEAFF
>TRBV12-1|TRBJ2-1|13|NA
CASSWDRVNEQFF
>TRBV10-3|TRBJ1-1|14|TRBD1
CATGQGRLNTEAFF
>TRBV27|TRBJ1-4|15|NA
CASSRRGPTNEKLFF
>TRBV7-6|TRBJ1-2|15|TRBD1
CASSARQGSNYGYTF
>TRBV9|TRBJ2-7|14|NA
CASSMRARDYEQYF
>TRBV10-3|TRBJ2-2|16|NA
CAISEGQGSGTGELFF
>TRBV14|TRBJ2-7|12|NA
CASSRDSYEQYF
>TRBV6-5|TRBJ2-5|11|NA
CASSEDVTQYF
>TRBV9|TRBJ1-5|15|NA
CASSVDGDSNQPQHF
>TRBV28|TRBJ1-5|14|NA
CASSYRQANQPQHF
>TRBV4-1|TRBJ1-2|18|TRBD1
CASSQDRDRGLFNYGYTF
>TRBV4-1|TRBJ2-3|11|NA
CASSPGDTQYF
>TRBV7-9|TRBJ1-6|18|NA
CASSSPSGSSSYNSPLHF
>TRBV7-8|TRBJ2-5|15|NA
CASSLMTTYQETQYF
>TRBV11-3|TRBJ2-1|12|NA
CASRGADGEQFF
>TRBV11-2|TRBJ2-3|16|TRBD2
CASSARLAGGIDTQYF
>TRBV25-1|TRBJ2-5|14|NA
CASSEPGVRETQYF
>TRBV7-9|TRBJ2-3|11|NA
CASSSPDTQYF
>TRBV27|TRBJ2-7|15|NA
CASSPGRGRGDEQYF
>TRBV9|TRBJ2-1|15|NA
CASSVGGGPNNEQFF
>TRBV6-1|TRBJ1-6|18|NA
CASSERRVASSYNSPLHF
>TRBV7-2|TRBJ1-1|13|NA
CASSFSYRTEAFF
>TRBV29-1|TRBJ1-1|12|NA
CSARGMNTEAFF
>TRBV29-1|TRBJ2-5|13|NA
CSVWGGDEETQYF
>TRBV5-1|TRBJ2-1|15|TRBD1
CASSPGQGNYNEQFF
>TRBV5-4|TRBJ1-4|14|TRBD1
CASRPDRGGEKLFF
>TRBV27|TRBJ1-5|14|NA
CASSLRTSGQPQHF
>TRBV18|TRBJ1-1|13|NA
CASSLGQNTEAFF
>TRBV30|TRBJ2-1|13|NA
CAWKKQDSNEQFF
>TRBV27|TRBJ2-2|17|NA
CASARLQGIPNTGELFF
>TRBV19|TRBJ1-5|13|TRBD1
CASSHRGSQPQHF
>TRBV28|TRBJ2-2|16|NA
CASSFWSADRTGELFF
>TRBV5-1|TRBJ1-6|17|NA
CASARTAQEIYNSPLHF
>TRBV19|TRBJ1-6|14|NA
CASSTTGGDSPLHF
>TRBV6-5|TRBJ1-2|14|NA
CASSNLSRDKGGTF
>TRBV7-9|TRBJ2-7|15|NA
CASSPRAYAPYEQYF
>TRBV15|TRBJ1-2|12|NA
CATSRDSYGYTF
>TRBV7-2|TRBJ2-1|17|TRBD2
CASSSASGTSGGYEQFF
>TRBV18|TRBJ2-7|15|TRBD1
CASSPTRQGVNEQYF
>TRBV18|TRBJ1-2|12|NA
CASSQGGDGYTF